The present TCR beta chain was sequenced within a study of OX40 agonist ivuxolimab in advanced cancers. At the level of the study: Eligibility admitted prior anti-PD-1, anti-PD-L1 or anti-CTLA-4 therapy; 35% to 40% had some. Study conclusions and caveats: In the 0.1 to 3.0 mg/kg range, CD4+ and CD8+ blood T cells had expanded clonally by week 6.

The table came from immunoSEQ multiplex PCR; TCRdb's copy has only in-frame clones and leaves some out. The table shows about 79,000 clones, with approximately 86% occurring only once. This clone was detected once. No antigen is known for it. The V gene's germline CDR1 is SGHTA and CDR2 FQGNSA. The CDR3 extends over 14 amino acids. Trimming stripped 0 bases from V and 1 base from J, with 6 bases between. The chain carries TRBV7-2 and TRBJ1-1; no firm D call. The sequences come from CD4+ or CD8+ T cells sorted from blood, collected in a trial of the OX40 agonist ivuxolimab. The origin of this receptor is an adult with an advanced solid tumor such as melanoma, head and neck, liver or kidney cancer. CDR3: CASSLAGRNTEAFF. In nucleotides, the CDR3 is TGTGCCAGCAGCTTAGCAGGAAGGAACACTGAAGCTTTCTTT.